This TCR beta chain was captured in a study of response to subunit inactivated influenza vaccine. Overall study findings and caveats: Few additional T cells are recruited per seasonal influenza vaccination, authors suggested.

Trimming stripped 0 bases from V and 6 bases from J, with 10 bases between. Germline CDR1 reads SGHRS; CDR2 reads YFSETQ. This CDR3 is built from 14 residues. This clonotype has more than one count but fewer than ten. Its antigen is still unknown. TCRdb re-analysed the RT-PCR reads in MiXCR, keeping a single row per CDR3 protein. The sample holds fewer than 400,000 distinct CDR3 sequences, roughly a fifth seen once. Sequenced material: PBMCs from blood, taken less than 22 months after vaccination. The chain has TRBV5-1 and TRBJ1-5; D perhaps matches TRBD1 (5 bases). This clonotype originated in a man aged 50-75 years who received an inactivated influenza vaccine. CDR3 DNA: TGCGCCAGCAGCTTGGGGTGGGGCGGTCAGCCCCAGCATTTT. Translated: CASSLGWGGQPQHF.